This T cell receptor (beta chain) was observed in a study of cytomegalovirus exposure and HLA in healthy donors. Samples came from healthy bone marrow donors. A word on this clone: Its specificity is unknown.

Study outcomes and limitations: Association of roughly 18,000 TCR beta sequences with HLA alleles was found at 0.05 false discovery rate in a later analysis. When analyzed later, a missense DCLRE1C variant was found to be linked to TCR beta V- and J-gene trimming. Most TCR beta V segments were productive about 90% or about 30% of the time in an earlier analysis.

V lost 6 bases, J lost 2 bases, and 11 bases lay in between. This CDR3 is 13 amino acids long. The V gene's germline CDR1 is SNHLY and CDR2 FYNNEI. Primers for the PCR totalled 60 Vbeta and 13 Jbeta. Some clones are missing from TCRdb's copy, which holds only in-frame ones; the method was immunoSEQ multiplex PCR. The data hold 110,000 or so clones, with 65% to 85% observed a single time. The source material was PBMCs. This TCR was sampled from a young woman in good health and CMV-seropositive. The chain carries TRBV2 and TRBJ2-7; D is ambiguous. Here the CDR3 reads CASRYSSTYEQYF. CDR3 in DNA: TGTGCCAGCAGGTACAGTTCAACCTACGAGCAGTACTTC. Full variable domain (outside the CDR3, taken from reference TRBV2 and TRBJ2-7): EPEVTQTPSHQVTQMGQEVILRCVPISNHLYFYWYRQILGQKVEFLVSFYNNEISEKSEIFDDQFSVERPDGSNFTLKIRSTKLEDSAMYFCASRYSSTYEQYFGPGTRLTVT.